The rows below give T cell receptor beta chains drawn from one sample of a study of long-term antiretroviral therapy in people with HIV. The protocol was immunoSEQ multiplex PCR, while the TCRdb copy is restricted to in-frame clones and leaves out a portion. The repertoire includes around 38,000 clones, roughly 93% of them detected once, and less than 2.5% sits in the top ten. The sequenced sample was unsorted PBMCs, obtained about 9.1 years after starting antiretroviral therapy. The source of these receptors is a man aged 25-45 years with HIV. Both conserved end residues are part of each CDR3. D genes are given only for firm matches.

J gene | D gene | V gene | CDR3 DNA | CDR3 protein
TRBJ2-1 | TRBD1 | TRBV5-1 | TGCGCCAGCAGCTTGGAGACAGGGGGCACTTATAATGAGCAGTTCTTC | CASSLETGGTYNEQFF
TRBJ1-1 | NA | TRBV29-1 | TGCAGCGTTGCCCCTACTGAAGCTTTCTTT | CSVAPTEAFF
TRBJ2-3 | NA | TRBV2 | TGTGCCAGCACCGACAGAAAGGATACGCAGTATTTT | CASTDRKDTQYF
TRBJ1-2 | NA | TRBV28 | TGTGCCAGCAGTTTAATCCGCCTTAACTATGGCTACACCTTC | CASSLIRLNYGYTF
TRBJ1-5 | NA | TRBV6-5 | TGTGCCGCTGGGGACTTCGCCCATCAGCCCCAGCATTTT | CAAGDFAHQPQHF
TRBJ1-6 | NA | TRBV19 | TGTGCCAGTAGTGGACGTGGATATAATTCACCCCTCCACTTT | CASSGRGYNSPLHF
TRBJ2-1 | NA | TRBV30 | TGTGCCTGGAGTGTACTGGGTGAGCAGTTCTTC | CAWSVLGEQFF
TRBJ1-6 | NA | TRBV27 | TGTGCCAGCAGTTTACAGCCAGGCGTAAATTCACCCCTCCACTTT | CASSLQPGVNSPLHF
TRBJ1-2 | NA | TRBV5-1 | TGCGCCAGCAGCTTCGATACCGGGGCTGGAGGCTACACCTTC | CASSFDTGAGGYTF
TRBJ1-2 | TRBD1 | TRBV19 | TGTGCCAGTAGTTTCACAGGGGGCGCGCACTATGGCTACACCTTC | CASSFTGGAHYGYTF